This TCR beta chain was sequenced in a study of blood T cell repertoires in COVID-19. Turning to the study itself: The origin of the acute and convalescent COVID-19 samples was the United States, Italy and Spain. In each case, the material was cDNA or gDNA derived from T cells, B-cell-depleted T cells, or PBMCs.

The length of the CDR3 is 13 residues. V lost 4 bases, J lost 4 bases, and 8 bases lay in between. The germline V gene has CDR1 KGHDR and CDR2 SFDVKD. This clone appeared a single time. Per the study methods: Researchers report that nucleated cell counts were estimated from reference gene primer amplification. Some clones are missing from TCRdb's copy, which holds only in-frame ones; the method was immunoSEQ multiplex PCR. V and J calls plus clone size are reproduced from that table; the DNA served to infer D and trimming. The sample lists about 140,000 clones; roughly 80% were seen once. The chain joins TRBV24-1 to TRBJ2-3; a weak D match, TRBD1 (6 bases). Input material: peripheral blood. This sequence was found in a woman aged 55 to 70 with acute or convalescent COVID-19. The CDR3 protein is CATSDPGADTQYF. In nucleotides, the CDR3 is TGTGCCACCAGTGACCCAGGGGCAGATACGCAGTATTTT.